One sample yielded the 27 T cell receptor beta chains listed below, sequenced in a study of T cells in tuberculosis. The assay was immunoSEQ multiplex PCR, and TCRdb's table has in-frame clones only and misses some. The repertoire holds about 34,000 clones, 80% to 95% seen once, with 2.2% in the top ten. Sequencing used PBMCs. The receptor set was obtained from a donor aged 5-35 years with latent tuberculosis or without tuberculosis infection.

V usage is TRBV9 and J usage is TRBJ2-2; the match to TRBD2 covers 8 bases. The trim removed 0 bases at V and 4 bases at J, leaving 5 bases unmatched. Germline V gene data show CDR1 as SGDLS and CDR2 as YYNGEE. The CDR3 runs to 16 residues. CDR3 bases: TGTGCCAGCAGCGTAGAAAGCGGGAGTTCCACCGGGGAGCTGTTTTTT. This codes for CASSVESGSSTGELFF. The entire variable domain, with the rest obtained from reference TRBV9 and TRBJ2-2, is as follows: DSGVTQTPKHLITATGQRVTLRCSPRSGDLSVYWYQQSLDQGLQFLIQYYNGEERAKGNILERFSAQQFPDLHSELNLSSLELGDSALYFCASSVESGSSTGELFFGEGSRLTVL.

In nucleotides, the CDR3 is TGTGCCAGCAGCCTTTCCCTCCTCGCGGGGACGCGCACAGATACGCAGTATTTT. Protein product: CASSLSLLAGTRTDTQYF. The chain uses TRBV5-6 and TRBJ2-3; a possible D gene is TRBD2 (6 bases). V was pared by 4 bases and J by 1 base, with 22 bases between. CDR1 is SGHDT and CDR2 is YYEEEE in the germline V gene. This CDR3 is built from 18 residues.

The chain uses TRBV5-1 and TRBJ1-1, with 7 bases aligning to TRBD1. V was pared by 6 bases and J by 1 base, with 9 bases of the junction left unmatched. Germline CDR1 SGHRS, CDR2 YFSETQ. The CDR3 is 15 residues long. CDR3 sequence reads: CASTAQGTANTEAFF. CDR3 coding DNA: TGCGCCAGCACCGCACAGGGGACAGCGAACACTGAAGCTTTCTTT.

V usage is TRBV7-9 and J usage is TRBJ2-3; perhaps TRBD1 as D (5 bases). This CDR3 has 15 residues. With 2 bases removed from V and 0 bases from J, the gap between germline ends came to 9 bases. From germline, CDR1 is SEHNR and CDR2 FQNEAQ (reference sequence). The CDR3 is CASSLWGSSTDTQYF. The DNA for the CDR3 is TGTGCCAGCAGCTTATGGGGCAGTAGCACAGATACGCAGTATTTT.

This chain connects TRBV28 to TRBJ2-3; 13 bases align to TRBD2. The V gene end was trimmed by 3 bases and the J gene end by 2 bases; junction bases not matched to a gene: 14. This CDR3 contains 20 residues. The germline V gene has CDR1 MDHEN and CDR2 SYDVKM. The CDR3: CASSFRLTSGGAEYTDTQYF. The CDR3 DNA follows: TGTGCCAGCAGTTTTCGCCTCACTAGCGGGGGGGCCGAATACACAGATACGCAGTATTTT.

V is TRBV30 and J is TRBJ1-2; D is unresolved. This CDR3 comprises 13 residues. In germline, CDR1 is GTSNPN, CDR2 SVGIG (reference sequence). Trimming removed 0 bases from V and 4 bases from J, with 9 bases in between. DNA of the CDR3: TGTGCCTGGAGTGTACGTCGGTTCTATGGCTACACCTTC. It codes for CAWSVRRFYGYTF.

V is TRBV11-3 and J is TRBJ2-3; 7 bases align to TRBD2. V lost 4 bases to trimming and J lost 6 bases; unmatched junction nucleotides: 16. The CDR3 contains 17 residues. Per germline, CDR1 SGHNT and CDR2 YENEEA. The CDR3 here is CASSSGGWRREGDTQYF. CDR3 DNA: TGTGCCAGCAGCTCCGGGGGGTGGCGGCGCGAAGGGGATACGCAGTATTTT.

In its sample, this clone is medium-sized (0.01 to 0.1%). This chain connects TRBV5-1 to TRBJ2-7, with a possible D match to TRBD2 (6 bases). Germline V gene sequence: CDR1 SGHRS, CDR2 YFSETQ. V was cut by 0 bases and J by 5 bases, with 12 bases left in between. The CDR3 runs to 14 residues. The CDR3 reads CASSLVRETDEQYF. CDR3 coding DNA: TGCGCCAGCAGCTTGGTTCGGGAGACGGACGAGCAGTACTTC.

The V and J genes are TRBV4-3 and TRBJ1-1; 10 bases map to TRBD1. The CDR3 sequence is 17 residues long. J gave up 6 bases and V 2 bases, and 12 bases lay outside the gene matches. CDR1 is LGHNA and CDR2 is YSLEER in the germline V gene. The CDR3 loop is CASSQLRPGQGIAEAFF. As DNA, the CDR3 is TGCGCCAGCAGCCAACTTAGGCCGGGACAGGGGATCGCTGAAGCTTTCTTT.

The chain links TRBV28 to TRBJ1-5; TRBD1 is a possible D gene (6 bases). The CDR3 is 17 amino acids. V was pared by 1 base and J by 0 bases, with 13 bases between. The germline V gene has CDR1 MDHEN and CDR2 SYDVKM. The CDR3 sequence: CASSLFWGPGSNQPQHF. CDR3 coding DNA: TGTGCCAGCAGTTTATTCTGGGGGCCGGGTAGCAATCAGCCCCAGCATTTT.

The chain has TRBV7-2 and TRBJ2-3; D ambiguous. This CDR3 contains 16 residues. Germline values: CDR1 SGHTA, CDR2 FQGNSA. Trimming pared 3 bases from V and 2 bases from J, leaving 15 bases between. In DNA form, the CDR3 reads TGTGCCAGCAGCTTGCGGTCTGGAATATACACAGATACGCAGTATTTT. Its translation: CASSLRSGIYTDTQYF.

V is TRBV9 and J is TRBJ2-1, with TRBD1 matching 9 bases. The germline V gene has CDR1 SGDLS and CDR2 YYNGEE. Trimming cost V 3 bases and J 6 bases; bases outside gene matches: 13. The CDR3 extends over 17 amino acids. The CDR3 spells CASSGYSGTGIFNEQFF. CDR3 nucleotide sequence: TGTGCCAGCAGCGGATACTCCGGGACAGGGATTTTCAATGAGCAGTTCTTC.

The J gene is TRBJ2-5, the V gene TRBV5-1, with 9 bases aligning to TRBD2. Germline trimming cut 3 bases from V and 5 bases from J; bases unmatched to any gene: 8. The CDR3 totals 15 residues. The germline CDR1 and CDR2 sequences are SGHRS and YFSETQ. CDR3 amino acids: CASSSLGTSPETQYF. The DNA for the CDR3 is TGCGCCAGCAGCTCCCTCGGGACTAGCCCGGAGACCCAGTACTTC.

DNA of the CDR3: TGTGCCAGCAGCTTGGACAGGGGAAATTCACCCCTCCACTTT. It yields the protein CASSLDRGNSPLHF. The rearrangement links TRBV5-4 to TRBJ1-6; TRBD1 matches at 7 bases. The CDR3 has 14 amino acids. The ends lost 0 bases at V and 7 bases at J; junction bases unmatched: 1. Germline V gene data show CDR1 as SGHNT and CDR2 as YYREEE (reference sequence).

This sequence joins TRBV10-3 and TRBJ2-1; TRBD2 matches at 11 bases. Germline-derived CDR1 and CDR2 are ENHRY and SYGVKD. CDR3 length: 13 residues. V dropped 11 bases and J dropped 5; count of bases not matched to a gene: 5. Here the CDR3 reads CASRLAGNNEQFF. In nucleotides, the CDR3 is TGTGCCTCTAGACTAGCGGGAAACAATGAGCAGTTCTTC.

The chain recombines TRBV5-4 with TRBJ2-7, with D tentatively TRBD1 (5 bases). Germline values: CDR1 SGHNT, CDR2 YYREEE (reference sequence). The CDR3 extends over 16 amino acids. V gave up 0 bases and J gave up 6 bases, with 19 bases separating them. DNA for the CDR3: TGTGCCAGCAGCTTGGCAGGGATCGCTCGTAATCGCGAGCAGTACTTC. It yields the protein CASSLAGIARNREQYF.

The chain joins TRBV19 to TRBJ1-4; D ambiguous. The V end lost 4 bases, the J end lost 5 bases, and 11 bases lay between the germline ends. Looked up from germline, CDR1 is LNHDA and CDR2 is SQIVND (reference sequence). The CDR3 totals 14 residues. This CDR3 reads CASSTESSNEKLFF. The DNA of the CDR3 is TGTGCCAGTAGTACAGAGAGTTCAAATGAAAAACTGTTTTTT.

V gene TRBV5-5 combines with J gene TRBJ2-1; a possible D gene is TRBD2 (6 bases). Germline lookup yields CDR1 SGHKS and CDR2 YYEKEE (reference sequence). The CDR3 extends over 15 amino acids. Trimming left V 4 bases short and J 7 bases short, with 18 bases between. In DNA, the CDR3 is TGTGCCAGCAGCGCCGGGACGGGGGTTTTAAATGAGCAGTTCTTC. Its translation is CASSAGTGVLNEQFF.

The chain carries TRBV6-1 and TRBJ1-5, with D unclear. There are 15 residues in the CDR3. Between the trimmed V and J ends, which lost 7 bases and 0 bases, there was a span of 13 bases. Germline CDR1 reads MNHNS; CDR2 reads SASEGT. The CDR3 here is CASIGPYDSNQPQHF. Here the CDR3 DNA reads TGTGCCAGCATCGGTCCCTACGATAGCAATCAGCCCCAGCATTTT.

The chain employs TRBV27 and TRBJ2-7; tentative D call: TRBD1 (5 bases). Germline V lookup: CDR1 MNHEY, CDR2 SMNVEV (reference sequence). CDR3 length equals 14 residues. Trimming removed 0 bases from V and 6 bases from J, with 12 bases in between. CDR3 sequence reads: CASSLSQGFSEQYF. For the CDR3, the DNA is TGTGCCAGCAGTTTATCTCAGGGTTTTAGCGAGCAGTACTTC.

The V call is TRBV28, the J call TRBJ2-3; 9 bases are shared with TRBD1. The J segment lost 4 bases and the V segment lost 11 bases, leaving 10 bases of the junction unmatched. CDR3 size: 14 residues. CDR1 is MDHEN, CDR2 SYDVKM, per germline. In DNA form, the CDR3 reads TGTGCCGTACAGGGGGCGGAATTCCCAGATACGCAGTATTTT. The encoded protein is CAVQGAEFPDTQYF.

This sequence joins TRBV30 and TRBJ1-3; D is perhaps TRBD1 (6 bases). This CDR3 is 17 amino acids long. V dropped 0 bases and J dropped 0 bases, with 15 bases sitting between them. Looked up from germline, CDR1 is GTSNPN and CDR2 is SVGIG (reference sequence). This chain's CDR3 is CAWSVFAGANSGNTIYF. In DNA form, the CDR3 reads TGTGCCTGGAGTGTATTTGCAGGGGCAAACTCTGGAAACACCATATATTTT.

This clone was recorded a few times. CDR3 DNA sequence: TGCGCCAGCAGCCAAGGGACAGGCCTTTATAATTCACCCCTCCACTTT. Protein sequence: CASSQGTGLYNSPLHF. V is TRBV4-1 and J is TRBJ1-6; 7 nucleotides agree with TRBD1. Germline trimming cut 1 base from V and 4 bases from J; bases unmatched to any gene: 4. The CDR3 extends over 16 amino acids. Germline-derived CDR1 and CDR2 are MGHRA and YSYEKL.

This chain links TRBV11-2 with TRBJ2-1, with TRBD2 identical over 7 bases. The V and J ends lost 0 bases and 4 bases, in that order; junction bases with no gene match: 6. Germline V gives CDR1 SGHAT, CDR2 FQNNGV. The CDR3 has 16 amino acids. CDR3 region: CASSLDGGGGYNEQFF. CDR3 nucleotides: TGTGCCAGCAGCTTAGATGGTGGGGGGGGTTACAATGAGCAGTTCTTC.

This clone was picked up one time. The chain employs TRBV30 and TRBJ2-5; 9 positions agree with TRBD1. The germline V gene encodes CDR1 GTSNPN and CDR2 SVGIG (reference sequence). The CDR3 has 13 residues. The V and J ends lost 2 bases and 5 bases, in that order; junction bases with no gene match: 3. CDR3 sequence reads: CAWSRDREETQYF. The CDR3, as DNA: TGTGCCTGGAGTAGGGACAGGGAGGAGACCCAGTACTTC.

The CDR3 DNA reads TGTGCCAGCAGCCAAGTGTTAGCCCCCGAGCAGTTCTTC. Encoded protein: CASSQVLAPEQFF. The V and J genes are TRBV4-2 and TRBJ2-1; D not resolved. V lost 1 base and J lost 10, with 11 bases in between. The CDR3 is 13 amino acids. Per the germline V gene, CDR1 is LGHNA and CDR2 is YNFKEQ.

V is TRBV27 and J is TRBJ1-1; the D is unclear. The CDR3 runs to 13 residues. CDR1 and CDR2 (germline): MNHEY, SMNVEV (reference sequence). Trimming removed 3 bases from V and 4 bases from J, with 9 bases in between. The CDR3 sequence is CASSFAGPTEAFF. The CDR3, as DNA: TGTGCCAGCAGTTTTGCAGGCCCCACTGAAGCTTTCTTT.